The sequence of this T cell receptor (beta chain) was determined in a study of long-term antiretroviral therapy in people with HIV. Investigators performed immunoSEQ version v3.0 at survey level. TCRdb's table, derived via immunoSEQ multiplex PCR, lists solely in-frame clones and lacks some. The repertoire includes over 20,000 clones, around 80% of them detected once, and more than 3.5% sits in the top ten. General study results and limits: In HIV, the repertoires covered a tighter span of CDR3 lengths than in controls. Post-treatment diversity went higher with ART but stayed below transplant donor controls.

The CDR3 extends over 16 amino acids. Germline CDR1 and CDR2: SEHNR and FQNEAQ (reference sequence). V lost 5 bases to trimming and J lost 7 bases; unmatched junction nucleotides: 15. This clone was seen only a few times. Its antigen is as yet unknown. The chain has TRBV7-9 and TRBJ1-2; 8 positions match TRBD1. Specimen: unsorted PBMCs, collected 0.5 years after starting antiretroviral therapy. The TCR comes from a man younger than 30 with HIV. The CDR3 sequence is CASSPVMGQGATGYTF. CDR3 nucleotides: TGTGCCAGCAGCCCGGTGATGGGCCAGGGGGCAACTGGCTACACCTTC.